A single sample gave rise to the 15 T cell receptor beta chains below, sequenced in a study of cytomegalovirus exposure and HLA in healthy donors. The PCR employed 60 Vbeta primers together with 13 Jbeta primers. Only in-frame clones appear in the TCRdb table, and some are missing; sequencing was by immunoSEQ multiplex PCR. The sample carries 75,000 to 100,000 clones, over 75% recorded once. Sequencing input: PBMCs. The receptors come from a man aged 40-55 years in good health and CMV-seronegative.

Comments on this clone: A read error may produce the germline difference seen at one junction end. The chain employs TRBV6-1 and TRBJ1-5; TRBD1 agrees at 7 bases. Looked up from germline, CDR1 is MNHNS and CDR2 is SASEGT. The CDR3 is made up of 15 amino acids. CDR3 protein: CASSAIDRVNRPQHF. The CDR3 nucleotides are TGTGCCAGCAGTGCCATCGACAGGGTGAATCGGCCCCAGCATTTT.

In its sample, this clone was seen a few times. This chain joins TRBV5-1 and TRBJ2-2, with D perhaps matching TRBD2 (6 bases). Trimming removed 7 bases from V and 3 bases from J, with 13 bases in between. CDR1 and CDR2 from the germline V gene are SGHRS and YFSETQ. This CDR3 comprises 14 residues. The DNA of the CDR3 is TGCGCCAGCGGCCCGACTAGAGACACCGGGGAGCTGTTTTTT. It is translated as CASGPTRDTGELFF.

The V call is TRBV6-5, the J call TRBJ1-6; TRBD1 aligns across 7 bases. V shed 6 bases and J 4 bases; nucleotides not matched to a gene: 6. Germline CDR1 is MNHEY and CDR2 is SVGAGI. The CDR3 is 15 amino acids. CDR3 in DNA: TGTGCCAGCAGCCGCCAGGGACAGTATAATTCACCCCTCCACTTT. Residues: CASSRQGQYNSPLHF.

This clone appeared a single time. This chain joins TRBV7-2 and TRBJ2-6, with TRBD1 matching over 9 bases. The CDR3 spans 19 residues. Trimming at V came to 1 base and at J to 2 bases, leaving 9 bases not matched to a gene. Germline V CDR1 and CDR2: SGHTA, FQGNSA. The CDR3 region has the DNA TGTGCCAGCAGCTTAGTTGGACAGGGGCCAGGGACTGGGGCCAACGTCCTGACTTTC. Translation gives CASSLVGQGPGTGANVLTF.

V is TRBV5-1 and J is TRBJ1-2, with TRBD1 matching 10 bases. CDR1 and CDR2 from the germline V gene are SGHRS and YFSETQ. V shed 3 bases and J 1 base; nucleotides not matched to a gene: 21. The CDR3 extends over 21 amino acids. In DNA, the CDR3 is TGCGCCAGCAGCTCCCCCGAATCGACAGGGGGCGGACAGCCAAATAACTATGGCTACACCTTC. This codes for CASSSPESTGGGQPNNYGYTF. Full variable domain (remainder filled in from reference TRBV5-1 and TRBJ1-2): KAGVTQTPRYLIKTRGQQVTLSCSPISGHRSVSWYQQTPGQGLQFLFEYFSETQRNKGNFPGRFSGRQFSNSRSEMNVSTLELGDSALYLCASSSPESTGGGQPNNYGYTFGSGTRLTVV.

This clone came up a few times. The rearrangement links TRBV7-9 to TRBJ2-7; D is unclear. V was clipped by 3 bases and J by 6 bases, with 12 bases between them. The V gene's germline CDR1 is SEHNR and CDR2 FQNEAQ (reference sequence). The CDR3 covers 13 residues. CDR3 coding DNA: TGTGCCAGCAGCTTCGACACGCACGGCGAGCAGTACTTC. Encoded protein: CASSFDTHGEQYF.

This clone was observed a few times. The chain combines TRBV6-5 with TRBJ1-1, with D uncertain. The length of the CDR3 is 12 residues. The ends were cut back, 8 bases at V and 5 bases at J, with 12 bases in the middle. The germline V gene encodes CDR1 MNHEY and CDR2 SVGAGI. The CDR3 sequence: CASHKGETEAFF. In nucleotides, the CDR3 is TGTGCCAGCCATAAAGGAGAGACTGAAGCTTTCTTT.

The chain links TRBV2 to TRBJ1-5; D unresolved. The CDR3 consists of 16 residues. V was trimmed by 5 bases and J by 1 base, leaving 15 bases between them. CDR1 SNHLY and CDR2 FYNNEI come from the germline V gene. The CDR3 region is CASSPPGDSSNQPQHF. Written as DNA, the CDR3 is TGTGCCAGCAGTCCCCCTGGAGACTCAAGCAATCAGCCCCAGCATTTT. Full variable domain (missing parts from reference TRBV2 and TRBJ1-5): EPEVTQTPSHQVTQMGQEVILRCVPISNHLYFYWYRQILGQKVEFLVSFYNNEISEKSEIFDDQFSVERPDGSNFTLKIRSTKLEDSAMYFCASSPPGDSSNQPQHFGDGTRLSIL.

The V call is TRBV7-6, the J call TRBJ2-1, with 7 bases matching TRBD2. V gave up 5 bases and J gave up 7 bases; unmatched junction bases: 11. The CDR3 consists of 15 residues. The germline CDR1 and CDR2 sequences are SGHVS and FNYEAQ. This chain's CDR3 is CASSDMAGENNEQFF. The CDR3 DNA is TGTGCCAGCAGCGATATGGCGGGAGAGAATAATGAGCAGTTCTTC.

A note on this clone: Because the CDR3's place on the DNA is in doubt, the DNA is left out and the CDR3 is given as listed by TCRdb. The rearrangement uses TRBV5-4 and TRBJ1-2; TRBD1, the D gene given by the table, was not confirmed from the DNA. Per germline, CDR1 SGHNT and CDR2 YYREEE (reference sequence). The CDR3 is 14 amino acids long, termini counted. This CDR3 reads CACSVEDRVNGYTF.

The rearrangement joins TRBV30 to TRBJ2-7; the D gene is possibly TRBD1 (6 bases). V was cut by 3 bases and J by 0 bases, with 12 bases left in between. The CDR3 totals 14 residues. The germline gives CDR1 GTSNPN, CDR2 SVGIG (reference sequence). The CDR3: CAWSGDTSSYEQYF. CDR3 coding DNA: TGTGCCTGGAGCGGGGACACCAGCTCCTACGAGCAGTACTTC.

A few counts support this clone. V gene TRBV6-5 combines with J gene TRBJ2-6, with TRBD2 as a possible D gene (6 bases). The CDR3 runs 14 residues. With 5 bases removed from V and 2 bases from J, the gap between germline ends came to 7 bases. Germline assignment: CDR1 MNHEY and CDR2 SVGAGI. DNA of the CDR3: TGTGCCAGCAGTGCTAGCGCTGGGGCCAACGTCCTGACTTTC. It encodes CASSASAGANVLTF.

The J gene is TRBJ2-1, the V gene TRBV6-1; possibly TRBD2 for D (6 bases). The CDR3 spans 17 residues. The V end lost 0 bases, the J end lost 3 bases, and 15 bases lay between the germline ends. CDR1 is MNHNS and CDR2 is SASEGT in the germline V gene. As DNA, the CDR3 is TGTGCCAGCAGTGAAGCTACCGGGAGAGCGCTCTACAATGAGCAGTTCTTC. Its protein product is CASSEATGRALYNEQFF.

This CDR3 is CASSLPEFEQFF. CDR3 in DNA: TGTGCCAGCAGCCTTCCGGAGTTTGAGCAGTTCTTC. This sequence joins TRBV6-6 and TRBJ2-1; D ambiguous. Germline values: CDR1 MNHNY, CDR2 SVGAGI (reference sequence). V was cut by 6 bases and J by 9 bases, with 12 bases left in between. The CDR3 runs 12 residues.

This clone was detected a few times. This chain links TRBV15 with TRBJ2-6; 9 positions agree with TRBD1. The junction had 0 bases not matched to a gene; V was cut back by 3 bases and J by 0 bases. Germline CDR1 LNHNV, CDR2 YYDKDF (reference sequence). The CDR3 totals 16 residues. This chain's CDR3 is CATSRTGGSGANVLTF. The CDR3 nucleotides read TGTGCCACCAGCAGGACAGGGGGCTCTGGGGCCAACGTCCTGACTTTC.